The T cell receptor (beta chain) described here comes from a study of T cells in Graves' hyperthyroidism and ophthalmopathy. Amplified TCR beta CDR3 regions came from RNA transcripts. The TCR CDR3 first-round RT-PCR relied on the HTBI primer set. TCRdb re-derived calls from the multiplex PCR reads in MiXCR, one entry per CDR3 protein. The data hold a few hundred thousand distinct CDR3 sequences, with roughly 15% observed a single time. V lost 0 bases to trimming and J lost 8 bases, with 8 bases between them. The germline V gene has CDR1 MGHRA and CDR2 YSYEKL. CDR3 size: 14 residues. The chain links TRBV4-1 to TRBJ1-6; weak D call: TRBD1 (5 bases). The sequenced sample consisted of blood. The receptor's source is a woman aged 18 to 35 with Graves' hyperthyroidism. CDR3 sequence reads: CASSQDGAYSPLHF. The DNA for the CDR3 is TGCGCCAGCAGCCAAGATGGGGCTTATTCACCCCTCCACTTT.